Described below is a single T cell receptor beta chain sequence and its context. This record belongs to a study of blood T cell repertoires in COVID-19. This table comes from immunoSEQ multiplex PCR, and its TCRdb copy is limited to in-frame clones, with some not included. The table includes 250,000 to 300,000 clones, 88% detected once. The V gene end was trimmed by 6 bases and the J gene end by 8 bases; junction bases not matched to a gene: 9. This CDR3 has 16 amino acids. Germline V gene sequence: CDR1 MRHNA, CDR2 SNTAGT. The J gene is TRBJ2-1, the V gene TRBV6-4; TRBD2 matches 14 bases. The sample was peripheral blood. This sequence originates from a woman between 65 and 79 years old with COVID-19, enrolled during active disease. CDR3 in amino acids: CASSPGTSGSLDEQFF. CDR3 DNA sequence: TGTGCCAGCAGCCCCGGGACTAGCGGGAGTCTCGATGAGCAGTTCTTC.